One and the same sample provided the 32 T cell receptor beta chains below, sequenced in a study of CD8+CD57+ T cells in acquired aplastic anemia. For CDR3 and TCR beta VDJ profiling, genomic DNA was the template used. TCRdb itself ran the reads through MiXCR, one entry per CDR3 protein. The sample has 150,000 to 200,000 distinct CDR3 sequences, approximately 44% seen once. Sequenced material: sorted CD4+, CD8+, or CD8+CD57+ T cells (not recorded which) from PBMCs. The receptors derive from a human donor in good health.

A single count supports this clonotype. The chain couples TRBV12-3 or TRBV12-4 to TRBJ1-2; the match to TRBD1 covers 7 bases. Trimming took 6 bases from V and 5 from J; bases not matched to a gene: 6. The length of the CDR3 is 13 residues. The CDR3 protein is CASRWTGQYGYTF. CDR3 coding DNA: TGTGCCAGCAGGTGGACAGGCCAATATGGCTACACCTTC.

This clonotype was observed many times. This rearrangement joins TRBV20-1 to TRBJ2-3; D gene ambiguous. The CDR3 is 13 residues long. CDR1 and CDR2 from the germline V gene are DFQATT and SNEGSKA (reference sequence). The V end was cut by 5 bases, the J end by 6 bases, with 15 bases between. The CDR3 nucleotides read TGCAGTGCTCTTGACGGACGTTTGGATACGCAGTATTTT. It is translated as CSALDGRLDTQYF.

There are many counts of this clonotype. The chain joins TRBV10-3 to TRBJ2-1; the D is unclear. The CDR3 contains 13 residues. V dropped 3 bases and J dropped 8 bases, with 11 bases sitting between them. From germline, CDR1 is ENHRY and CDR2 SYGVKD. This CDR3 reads CAISDGLSHEQFF. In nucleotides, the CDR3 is TGTGCCATCAGTGATGGGCTCTCCCATGAGCAGTTCTTC.

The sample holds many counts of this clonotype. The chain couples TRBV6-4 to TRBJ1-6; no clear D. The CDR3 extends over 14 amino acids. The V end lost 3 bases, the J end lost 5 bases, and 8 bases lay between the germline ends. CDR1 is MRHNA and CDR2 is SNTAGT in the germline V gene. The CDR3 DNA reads TGTGCCAGCAGTGAGTCTGGCCATAATTCACCCCTCCACTTT. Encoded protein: CASSESGHNSPLHF.

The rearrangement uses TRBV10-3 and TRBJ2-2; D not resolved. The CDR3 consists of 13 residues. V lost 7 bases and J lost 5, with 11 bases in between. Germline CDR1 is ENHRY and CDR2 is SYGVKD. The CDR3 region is CAIIRDATGELFF. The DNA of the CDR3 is TGTGCCATCATAAGGGATGCTACCGGGGAGCTGTTTTTT.

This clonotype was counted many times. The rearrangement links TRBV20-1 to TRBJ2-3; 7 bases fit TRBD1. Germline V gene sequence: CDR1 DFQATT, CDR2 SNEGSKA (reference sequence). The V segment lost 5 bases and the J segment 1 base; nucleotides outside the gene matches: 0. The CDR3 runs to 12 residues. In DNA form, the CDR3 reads TGCAGTGCTCAGGGGGGCACAGATACGCAGTATTTT. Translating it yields CSAQGGTDTQYF.

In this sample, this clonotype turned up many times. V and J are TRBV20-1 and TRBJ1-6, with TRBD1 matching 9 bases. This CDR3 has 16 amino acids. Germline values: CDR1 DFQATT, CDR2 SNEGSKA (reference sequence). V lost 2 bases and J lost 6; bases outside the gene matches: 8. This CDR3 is CSARLPGTGINSPLHF. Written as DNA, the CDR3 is TGCAGTGCTAGACTACCCGGGACAGGGATTAATTCACCCCTCCACTTT.

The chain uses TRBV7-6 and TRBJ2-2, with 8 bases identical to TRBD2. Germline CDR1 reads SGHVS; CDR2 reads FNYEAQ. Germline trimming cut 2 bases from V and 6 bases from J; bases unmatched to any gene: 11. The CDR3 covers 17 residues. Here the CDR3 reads CASSLMYGGGHPGELFF. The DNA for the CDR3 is TGTGCCAGCAGCTTAATGTACGGGGGGGGACACCCCGGGGAGCTGTTTTTT. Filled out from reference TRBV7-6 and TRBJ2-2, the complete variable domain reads GAGVSQSPRYKVTKRGQDVALRCDPISGHVSLYWYRQALGQGPEFLTYFNYEAQQDKSGLPNDRFSAERPEGSISTLTIQRTEQRDSAMYRCASSLMYGGGHPGELFFGEGSRLTVL.

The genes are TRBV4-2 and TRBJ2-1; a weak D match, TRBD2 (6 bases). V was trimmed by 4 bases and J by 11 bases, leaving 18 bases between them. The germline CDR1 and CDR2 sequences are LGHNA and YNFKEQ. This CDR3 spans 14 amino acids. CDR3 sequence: CASSRGESGAQQFF. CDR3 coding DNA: TGTGCCAGCAGCCGCGGGGAGTCGGGAGCTCAGCAGTTCTTC.

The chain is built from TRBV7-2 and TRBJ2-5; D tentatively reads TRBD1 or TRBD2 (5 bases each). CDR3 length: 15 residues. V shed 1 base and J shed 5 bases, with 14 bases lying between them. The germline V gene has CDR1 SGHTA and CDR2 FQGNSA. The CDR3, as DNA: TGTGCCAGCAGCTTAGGAACCGGGACCCGGGAGACCCAGTACTTC. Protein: CASSLGTGTRETQYF.

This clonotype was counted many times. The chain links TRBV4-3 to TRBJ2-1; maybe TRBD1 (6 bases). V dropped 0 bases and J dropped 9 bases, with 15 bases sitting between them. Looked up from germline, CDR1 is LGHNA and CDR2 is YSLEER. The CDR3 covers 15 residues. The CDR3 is CASSQESHTGSEQFF. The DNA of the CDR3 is TGCGCCAGCAGCCAAGAAAGCCATACAGGGTCTGAGCAGTTCTTC.

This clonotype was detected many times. As DNA, the CDR3 is TGCGCCAGCAGCTGGACTAGCGGGATAGGTAATGAGCAGTTCTTC. Translating gives CASSWTSGIGNEQFF. This chain links TRBV5-1 with TRBJ2-1, with TRBD2 matching over 12 bases. The CDR3 runs 15 residues. Germline V lookup: CDR1 SGHRS, CDR2 YFSETQ. J lost 7 bases, V lost 3 bases, and 5 bases had no gene match.

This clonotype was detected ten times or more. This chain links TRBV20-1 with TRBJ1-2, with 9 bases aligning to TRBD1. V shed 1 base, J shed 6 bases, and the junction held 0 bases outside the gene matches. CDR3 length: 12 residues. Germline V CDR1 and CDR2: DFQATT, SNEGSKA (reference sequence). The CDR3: CSARGQGDGYTF. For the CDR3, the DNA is TGCAGTGCTAGAGGACAGGGGGATGGCTACACCTTC.

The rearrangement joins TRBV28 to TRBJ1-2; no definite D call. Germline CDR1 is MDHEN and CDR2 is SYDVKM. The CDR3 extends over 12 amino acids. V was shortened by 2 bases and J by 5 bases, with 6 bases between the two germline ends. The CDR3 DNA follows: TGTGCCAGCAGTTTAAACCATTATGGCTACACCTTC. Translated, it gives CASSLNHYGYTF.

The CDR3 spells CASSPSGHEQYF. CDR3 sequence (DNA): TGTGCCAGCAGCCCCTCGGGGCACGAGCAGTACTTC. The chain combines TRBV9 with TRBJ2-7, with D perhaps TRBD1 or TRBD2 (5 bases each). Germline V CDR1 and CDR2: SGDLS, YYNGEE. V was clipped by 4 bases and J by 5 bases, with 10 bases between them. There are 12 residues in the CDR3.

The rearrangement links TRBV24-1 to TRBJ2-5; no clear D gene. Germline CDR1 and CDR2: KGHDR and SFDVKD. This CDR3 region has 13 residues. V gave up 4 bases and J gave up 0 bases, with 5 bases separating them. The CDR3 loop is CATSEGYQETQYF. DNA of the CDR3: TGTGCCACCAGTGAAGGGTACCAAGAGACCCAGTACTTC.

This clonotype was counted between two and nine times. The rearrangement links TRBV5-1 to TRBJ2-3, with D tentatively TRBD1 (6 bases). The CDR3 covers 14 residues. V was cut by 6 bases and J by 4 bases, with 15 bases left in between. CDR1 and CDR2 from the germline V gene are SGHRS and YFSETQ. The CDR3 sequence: CASTVQGSADTQYF. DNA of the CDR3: TGCGCCAGCACCGTACAGGGAAGCGCAGATACGCAGTATTTT.

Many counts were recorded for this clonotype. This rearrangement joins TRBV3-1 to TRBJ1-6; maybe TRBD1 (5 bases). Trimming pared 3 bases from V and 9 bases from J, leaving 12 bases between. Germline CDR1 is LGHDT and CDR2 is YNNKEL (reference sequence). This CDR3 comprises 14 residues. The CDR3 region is CASSHAVGTSPLHF. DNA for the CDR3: TGTGCCAGCAGCCACGCAGTGGGGACTTCACCCCTCCACTTT.

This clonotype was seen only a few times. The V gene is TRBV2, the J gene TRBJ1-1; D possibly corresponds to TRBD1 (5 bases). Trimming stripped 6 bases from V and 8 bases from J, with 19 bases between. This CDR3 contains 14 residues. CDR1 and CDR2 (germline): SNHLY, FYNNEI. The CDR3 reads CASRQTQGGMEAFF. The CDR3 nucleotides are TGTGCCAGCAGACAAACGCAGGGAGGGATGGAAGCTTTCTTT.

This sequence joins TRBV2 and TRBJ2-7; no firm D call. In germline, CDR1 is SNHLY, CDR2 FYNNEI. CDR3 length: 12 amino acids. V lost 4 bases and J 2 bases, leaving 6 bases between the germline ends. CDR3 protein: CASSVLAYEQYF. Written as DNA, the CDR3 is TGTGCCAGCAGTGTCCTGGCCTACGAGCAGTACTTC.

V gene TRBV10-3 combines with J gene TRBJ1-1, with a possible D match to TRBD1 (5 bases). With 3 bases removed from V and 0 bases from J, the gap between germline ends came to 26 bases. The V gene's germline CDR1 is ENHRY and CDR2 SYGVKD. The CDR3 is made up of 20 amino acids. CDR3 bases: TGTGCCATCAGTGATTCACCCGGTCATGCAAGAGGGGCTATGAACACTGAAGCTTTCTTT. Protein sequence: CAISDSPGHARGAMNTEAFF.

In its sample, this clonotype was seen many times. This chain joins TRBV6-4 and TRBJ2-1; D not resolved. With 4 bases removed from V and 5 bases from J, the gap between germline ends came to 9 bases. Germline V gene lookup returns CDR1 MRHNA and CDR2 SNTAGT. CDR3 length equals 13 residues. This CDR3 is CASSGTDNNEQFF. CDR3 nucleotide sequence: TGTGCCAGCAGTGGGACGGATAACAATGAGCAGTTCTTC.

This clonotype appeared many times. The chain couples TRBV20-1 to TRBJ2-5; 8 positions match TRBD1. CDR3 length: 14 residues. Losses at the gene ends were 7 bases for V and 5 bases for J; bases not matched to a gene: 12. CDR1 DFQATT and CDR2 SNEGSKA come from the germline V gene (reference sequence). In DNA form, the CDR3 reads TGCAGTGTCTCAGGGGGCGCGGGGAGGGAGACCCAGTACTTC. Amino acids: CSVSGGAGRETQYF.

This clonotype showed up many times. CDR3 bases: TGTGCTACTCCCCCCGGGGCCACTGAAGCTTTCTTT. It specifies CATPPGATEAFF. This chain uses TRBV12-5 with TRBJ1-1, with TRBD1 as a possible D gene (5 bases). This CDR3 spans 12 amino acids. The germline V gene encodes CDR1 LGHNT and CDR2 FRNRAP. The ends were cut back, 10 bases at V and 4 bases at J, with 13 bases in the middle.

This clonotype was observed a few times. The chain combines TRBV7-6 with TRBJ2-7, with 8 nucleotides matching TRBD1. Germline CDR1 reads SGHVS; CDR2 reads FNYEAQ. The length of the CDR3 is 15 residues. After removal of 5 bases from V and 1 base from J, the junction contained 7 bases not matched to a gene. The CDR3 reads CASSLLGQGSYEQYF. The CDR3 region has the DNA TGTGCCAGCAGCCTTCTCGGACAGGGATCCTACGAGCAGTACTTC.

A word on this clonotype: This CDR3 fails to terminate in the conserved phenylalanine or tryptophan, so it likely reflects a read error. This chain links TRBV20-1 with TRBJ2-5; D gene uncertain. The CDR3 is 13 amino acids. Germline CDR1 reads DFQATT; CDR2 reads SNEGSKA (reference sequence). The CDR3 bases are TGCGGTGCTAGGGTCGGCTTCCAAGAGACCCAGTACTCC. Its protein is CGARVGFQETQYS.

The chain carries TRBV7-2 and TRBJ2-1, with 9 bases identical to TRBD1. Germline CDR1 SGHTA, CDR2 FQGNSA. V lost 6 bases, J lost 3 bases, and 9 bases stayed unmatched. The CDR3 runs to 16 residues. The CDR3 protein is CASSTGRDRVYNEQFF. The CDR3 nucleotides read TGTGCCAGCAGTACGGGCCGGGACAGGGTCTACAATGAGCAGTTCTTC.

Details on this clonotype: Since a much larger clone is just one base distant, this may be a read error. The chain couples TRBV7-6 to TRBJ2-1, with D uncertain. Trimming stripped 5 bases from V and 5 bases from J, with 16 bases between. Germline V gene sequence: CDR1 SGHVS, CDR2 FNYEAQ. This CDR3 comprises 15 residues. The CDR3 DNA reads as TGTGCCAGCAGCCATTTGCTCGGTAGTCACAATGAGCAGTTCTTC. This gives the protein CASSHLLGSHNEQFF.

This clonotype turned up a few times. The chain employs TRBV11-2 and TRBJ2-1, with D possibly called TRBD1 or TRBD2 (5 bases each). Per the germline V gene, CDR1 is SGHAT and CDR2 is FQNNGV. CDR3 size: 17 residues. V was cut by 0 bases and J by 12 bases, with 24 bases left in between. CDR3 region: CASSLESGWGSLGGQFF. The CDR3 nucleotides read TGTGCCAGCAGCTTAGAAAGTGGGTGGGGGTCCCTGGGCGGGCAGTTCTTC.

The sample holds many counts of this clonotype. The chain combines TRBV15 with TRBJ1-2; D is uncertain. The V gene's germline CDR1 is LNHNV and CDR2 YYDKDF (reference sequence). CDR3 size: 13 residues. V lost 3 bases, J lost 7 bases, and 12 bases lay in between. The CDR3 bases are TGTGCCACCAGCAGCGGGGATCGTGCTGGCTACACCTTC. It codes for CATSSGDRAGYTF.

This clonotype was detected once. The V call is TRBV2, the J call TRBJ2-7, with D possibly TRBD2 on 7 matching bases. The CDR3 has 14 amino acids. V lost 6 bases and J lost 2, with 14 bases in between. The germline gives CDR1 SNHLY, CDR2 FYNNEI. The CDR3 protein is CASSVGGGPYEQYF. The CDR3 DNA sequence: TGTGCCAGCAGCGTTGGGGGGGGGCCCTACGAGCAGTACTTC.

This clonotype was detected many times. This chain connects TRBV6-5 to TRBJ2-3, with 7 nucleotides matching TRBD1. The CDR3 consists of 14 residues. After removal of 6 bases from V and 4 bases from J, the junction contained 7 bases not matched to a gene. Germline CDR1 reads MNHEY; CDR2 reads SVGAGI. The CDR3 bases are TGTGCCAGCAGCAAGACAGGGCAGCCAGATACGCAGTATTTT. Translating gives CASSKTGQPDTQYF.